The T cell receptor beta chain under discussion was sequenced for a study of vaccination effects on CD4 cells after COVID-19. The ViraFEST assay expanded antigen-specific CD4+ T cells with viral peptide pools before sequencing. Having been cultured for roughly 9 days, the cells underwent CD4+ T cell isolation. Documented for the person is a PCR-confirmed SARS-CoV-2 infection occurring between March and December 2020. Comment on this clone: The target antigen is unknown.

Measured with immunoSEQ multiplex PCR; TCRdb has only the in-frame clones, and not every one. The sample yields tens of thousands of clones, around 72% seen once. The V end lost 0 bases, the J end lost 2 bases, and 7 bases lay between the germline ends. Germline-derived CDR1 and CDR2 are LNHNV and YYDKDF (reference sequence). The CDR3 consists of 14 residues. This sequence was found in a human donor who had a prior SARS-CoV-2 infection. This rearrangement joins TRBV15 to TRBJ1-2; the D gene is possibly TRBD1 (5 bases). The sample here was CD4+ T cells from PBMCs cultured with HCoV-NL63 spike peptides, taken before COVID-19 vaccination. The CDR3 region has the DNA TGTGCCACCAGCAGAGACAGGGCAAACTATGGCTACACCTTC. It is translated as CATSRDRANYGYTF.